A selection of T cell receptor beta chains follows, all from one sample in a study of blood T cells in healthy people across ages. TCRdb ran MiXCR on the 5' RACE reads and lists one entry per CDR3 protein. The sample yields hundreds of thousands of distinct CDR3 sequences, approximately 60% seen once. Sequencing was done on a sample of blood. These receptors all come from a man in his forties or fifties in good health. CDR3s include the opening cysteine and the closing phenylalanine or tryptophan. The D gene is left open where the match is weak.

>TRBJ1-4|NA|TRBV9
CASSVVGTGLEKLFF
TGTGCCAGCAGCGTAGTAGGTACAGGGCTTGAAAAACTGTTTTTT
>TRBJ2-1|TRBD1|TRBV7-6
CASSLVTRQGRGYNEQFF
TGTGCCAGCAGCTTAGTGACGAGACAGGGCAGAGGGTACAATGAGCAGTTCTTC
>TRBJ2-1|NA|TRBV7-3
CASSLIMGYSDEQFF
TGTGCCAGCAGCTTAATTATGGGTTACAGCGATGAGCAGTTCTTC
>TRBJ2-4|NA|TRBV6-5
CASSYSSTFGLAKNIQYF
TGTGCCAGCAGTTACTCCTCGACATTTGGTCTAGCCAAAAACATTCAGTACTTC
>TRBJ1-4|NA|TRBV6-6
CASERGAIEKLFF
TGTGCCAGCGAGCGAGGGGCTATTGAAAAACTGTTTTTT
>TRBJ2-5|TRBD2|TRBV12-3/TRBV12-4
CASRSGRSQETQYF
TGTGCCAGCAGGAGCGGGAGGAGTCAAGAGACCCAGTACTTC
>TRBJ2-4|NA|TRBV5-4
CASSPAGGLFKNIQYF
TGTGCCAGCAGCCCCGCGGGCGGGCTCTTCAAAAACATTCAGTACTTC
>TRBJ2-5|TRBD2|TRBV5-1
CASTGTSGEPETQYF
TGCGCCAGCACCGGTACCAGCGGGGAGCCGGAGACCCAGTACTTC
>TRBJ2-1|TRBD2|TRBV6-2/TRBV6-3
CASSPLVAGNEQFF
TGTGCCAGCAGCCCCCTGGTAGCGGGGAATGAGCAGTTCTTC
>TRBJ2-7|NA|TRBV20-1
CSAGPVSSYNEQYF
TGCAGTGCTGGTCCAGTATCCTCCTACAATGAGCAGTACTTC
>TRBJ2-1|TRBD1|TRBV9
CASSVGDSDYNEQFF
TGTGCCAGCAGCGTAGGGGACAGCGACTACAATGAGCAGTTCTTC